A selection of T cell receptor beta chains follows, all from one sample in a study of cytotoxic CD8 clonotypes in ibrutinib-treated CLL. The table came from immunoSEQ multiplex PCR; TCRdb's copy has only in-frame clones and leaves some out. Of tens of thousands of clones listed, more than 70% are singletons. Source: PBMCs, taken after 12 months of ibrutinib treatment. The receptors originated from a human donor with chronic lymphocytic leukemia. Each CDR3 is given with its conserved first and last residue. The D gene is left open where the match is weak. Size values are once, few and many counts, or a class for expanded clones, and some rows have none.

size,J,V,D,CDR3,DNA
.,TRBJ2-1,TRBV5-1,TRBD2,CASSLGLRLAEIYNEQFF,TGCGCCAGCAGCTTGGGGCTCCGACTAGCGGAGATCTACAATGAGCAGTTCTTC
once,TRBJ2-7,TRBV27,TRBD1,CASSPDRGQDSYEQYF,TGTGCCAGCAGTCCCGACCGGGGACAGGACTCCTACGAGCAGTACTTC
.,TRBJ2-7,TRBV18,.,CASSPRRGYEQYF,TGTGCCAGCTCACCGAGGCGGGGCTACGAGCAGTACTTC
.,TRBJ2-7,TRBV5-1,TRBD1,CASSSQTGFPYEQYF,TGCGCCAGCAGCTCTCAGACAGGGTTTCCCTACGAGCAGTACTTC
.,TRBJ2-3,TRBV27,TRBD2,CASRSGGRASTDTQYF,TGTGCCAGCAGAAGTGGCGGGAGGGCCTCCACAGATACGCAGTATTTT
.,TRBJ2-2,TRBV28,TRBD2,CASRDSGSDTGELFF,TGTGCCAGCAGAGATAGCGGGAGCGACACCGGGGAGCTGTTTTTT
.,TRBJ1-3,TRBV18,.,CASSPNEGNTIYF,TGTGCCAGCTCACCCAACGAAGGAAACACCATATATTTT
.,TRBJ1-2,TRBV7-9,.,CASSLNVGVYGYTF,TGTGCCAGCAGCCTAAATGTAGGAGTCTATGGCTACACCTTC
few,TRBJ2-7,TRBV7-2,TRBD2,CASSPLAGGVGEQYF,TGTGCCAGCAGCCCGCTAGCGGGAGGGGTAGGCGAGCAGTACTTC
few,TRBJ2-1,TRBV5-4,.,CASSRDPNRHNEQFF,TGTGCCAGCAGCCGGGACCCAAACCGACACAATGAGCAGTTCTTC
.,TRBJ2-2,TRBV11-2,.,CATYPGWNTGELFF,TGTGCCACATACCCCGGGTGGAACACCGGGGAGCTGTTTTTT
few,TRBJ2-2,TRBV7-9,TRBD2,CASSMVAGSNTGELFF,TGTGCCAGCAGCATGGTAGCGGGGTCGAACACCGGGGAGCTGTTTTTT
.,TRBJ1-2,TRBV30,.,CAWRGGTDLYGYTF,TGTGCCTGGAGGGGGGGGACGGATCTGTATGGCTACACCTTC
.,TRBJ1-1,TRBV19,.,CASSIGWGPGDTEAFF,TGTGCCAGTAGTATCGGGTGGGGTCCGGGGGACACTGAAGCTTTCTTT
.,TRBJ1-5,TRBV19,TRBD1,CASSYRQGLGNQPQHF,TGTGCCAGTAGCTATCGACAGGGGTTAGGCAATCAGCCCCAGCATTTT
once,TRBJ2-1,TRBV7-6,TRBD2,CASSLAGTSGRVENRYNEQFF,TGTGCCAGCAGCTTAGCGGGGACTAGCGGGAGGGTGGAAAATCGCTACAATGAGCAGTTCTTC
.,TRBJ1-1,TRBV19,.,CASSIPGPYRNTEAFF,TGTGCCAGTAGTATACCTGGACCCTACAGGAACACTGAAGCTTTCTTT
.,TRBJ2-7,TRBV18,TRBD1,CASSLRQGWYEQYF,TGTGCCAGCTCACTCCGACAGGGATGGTACGAGCAGTACTTC
.,TRBJ2-7,TRBV28,.,CASSDFWKGSYEQYF,TGTGCCAGCAGTGACTTCTGGAAGGGGTCCTACGAGCAGTACTTC
.,TRBJ2-1,TRBV7-6,TRBD2,CASSLLAGFDNEQFF,TGTGCCAGCAGCTTACTAGCGGGATTTGACAATGAGCAGTTCTTC
.,TRBJ1-1,TRBV21-1,.,CASSRGGATEAFF,TGTGCCAGCAGCAGAGGAGGGGCAACTGAAGCTTTCTTT
once,TRBJ2-5,TRBV5-1,TRBD1,CASSPGQGGEETQYF,TGCGCCAGCAGCCCCGGACAGGGCGGGGAAGAGACCCAGTACTTC
.,TRBJ1-1,TRBV4-2,TRBD1,CASSQLGQAGGADTEAFF,TGTGCCAGCAGCCAACTCGGACAGGCGGGGGGCGCGGACACTGAAGCTTTCTTT
.,TRBJ1-5,TRBV20-1,.,CSAGSNQPQHF,TGCAGTGCCGGAAGCAATCAGCCCCAGCATTTT
once,TRBJ2-1,TRBV4-2,.,CASSQGRGEQFF,TGTGCCAGCAGCCAAGGACGGGGAGAGCAGTTCTTC